The 26 T cell receptor beta chains presented below share a single source sample, sequenced in a study of CD8+ T cells in alopecia areata. Treatment defined: oral pan-JAK inhibitor, 5-10 mg twice daily. Isolated RNA was reverse transcribed into cDNA used as the sequencing template. The method was immunoSEQ multiplex PCR; TCRdb's version includes in-frame clones alone and lacks a portion of them. The sample shows approximately 110,000 clones, around 53% of them seen only once. Sequencing was performed on CD8+ T cells sorted from blood, taken at week 24, from a patient treated with tofacitinib. These receptors were collected from a human donor with alopecia areata.

The chain links TRBV30 to TRBJ1-6; D unclear. This CDR3 has 12 residues. The V gene's germline CDR1 is GTSNPN and CDR2 SVGIG (reference sequence). V lost 7 bases and J 13 bases, leaving 17 bases between the germline ends. CDR3 loop: CAFSPAVTPLHF. The CDR3 DNA is TGTGCCTTCTCACCTGCGGTAACTCCCCTCCACTTT.

The chain employs TRBV4-1 and TRBJ1-2; a possible D gene is TRBD1 (6 bases). Germline lookup yields CDR1 MGHRA and CDR2 YSYEKL. V gave up 0 bases and J gave up 8 bases, with 16 bases separating them. The CDR3 consists of 15 residues. The CDR3 protein is CASSQDQKRTVGYTF. CDR3 coding DNA: TGCGCCAGCAGCCAAGATCAAAAACGGACAGTCGGCTACACCTTC.

The chain carries TRBV27 and TRBJ2-5, with D unresolved. Deletions cut 8 bases from V and 2 bases from J, with 9 bases between. Per the germline V gene, CDR1 is MNHEY and CDR2 is SMNVEV (reference sequence). The CDR3 loop spans 12 amino acids. The CDR3 nucleotides are TGTGCCAGCGGGAACCGACAAGAGACCCAGTACTTC. Translated, it gives CASGNRQETQYF.

The J gene is TRBJ1-2, the V gene TRBV7-2; 8 bases map to TRBD1. The V gene end was trimmed by 4 bases and the J gene end by 7 bases; junction bases not matched to a gene: 5. There are 13 residues in the CDR3. CDR1 is SGHTA, CDR2 FQGNSA, per germline. CDR3 DNA sequence: TGTGCCAGCAGCTGGGACAGGATAAGTGGCTACACCTTC. It codes for CASSWDRISGYTF. The whole variable domain, remainder taken from reference TRBV7-2 and TRBJ1-2, is GAGVSQSPSNKVTEKGKDVELRCDPISGHTALYWYRQSLGQGLEFLIYFQGNSAPDKSGLPSDRFSAERTGGSVSTLTIQRTQQEDSAVYLCASSWDRISGYTFGSGTRLTVV.

This chain links TRBV4-1 with TRBJ2-7, with 7 bases matching TRBD1. The CDR3 contains 16 residues. Per the germline V gene, CDR1 is MGHRA and CDR2 is YSYEKL. The V segment lost 5 bases and the J segment 0 bases; nucleotides outside the gene matches: 10. In DNA form, the CDR3 reads TGCGCCAGCAGCTACCATAGGACAGGAAACTCCTACGAGCAGTACTTC. The encoded protein is CASSYHRTGNSYEQYF.

The chain couples TRBV7-2 to TRBJ2-5; either TRBD1 or TRBD2 may fit D (5 bases each). Trimming shortened V by 5 bases and J by 5 bases, and 15 bases separated the two germline ends. Germline assignment: CDR1 SGHTA and CDR2 FQGNSA. CDR3 length equals 14 residues. DNA for the CDR3: TGTGCCAGCAGCGCCATGGGGGACGGGGAGACCCAGTACTTC. It encodes CASSAMGDGETQYF.

There are a few counts of this clone. The V and J genes are TRBV30 and TRBJ1-1, with 7 positions matching TRBD1. From germline, CDR1 is GTSNPN and CDR2 SVGIG (reference sequence). The CDR3 has 13 residues. The ends lost 2 bases at V and 7 bases at J; junction bases unmatched: 7. CDR3 loop: CAWSLGQEVEAFF. CDR3 nucleotide sequence: TGTGCCTGGAGTCTCGGACAGGAGGTTGAAGCTTTCTTT. Full variable domain (missing parts from reference TRBV30 and TRBJ1-1): SQTIHQWPATLVQPVGSPLSLECTVEGTSNPNLYWYRQAAGRGLQLLFYSVGIGQISSEVPQNLSASRPQDRQFILSSKKLLLSDSGFYLCAWSLGQEVEAFFGQGTRLTVV.

The chain employs TRBV6-1 and TRBJ2-2, with 9 bases that match TRBD1. Germline V gene data show CDR1 as MNHNS and CDR2 as SASEGT. V was pared by 4 bases and J by 7 bases, with 10 bases of the junction left unmatched. CDR3 length: 16 amino acids. The CDR3 loop reads CASSAITGGEDGELFF. The DNA of the CDR3 is TGTGCCAGCAGTGCCATCACAGGGGGCGAAGACGGGGAGCTGTTTTTT.

The chain joins TRBV29-1 to TRBJ1-1; D remains unclear. Germline CDR1 is SQVTM and CDR2 is ANQGSEA. The V and J ends lost 7 bases and 2 bases respectively, with 8 bases between them. The CDR3 consists of 11 residues. Written as DNA, the CDR3 is TGCAGCGCCGACTTTAACACTGAAGCTTTCTTT. Protein sequence: CSADFNTEAFF.

The chain is built from TRBV4-1 and TRBJ2-1; 10 bases map to TRBD1. Germline trimming cut 4 bases from V and 2 bases from J; bases unmatched to any gene: 8. This CDR3 comprises 17 residues. The germline V gene has CDR1 MGHRA and CDR2 YSYEKL. Here the CDR3 reads CASSRGQGSNPYNEQFF. In DNA, the CDR3 is TGCGCCAGCAGCCGGGGACAGGGGTCCAATCCCTACAATGAGCAGTTCTTC.

V is TRBV19 and J is TRBJ1-4, with D unclear. V was trimmed by 4 bases and J by 4 bases, leaving 13 bases between them. CDR1 LNHDA and CDR2 SQIVND come from the germline V gene (reference sequence). The CDR3 length is 15 residues. This CDR3 is CASSSRGPHNEKLFF. The CDR3 DNA reads as TGTGCCAGTAGTAGTCGCGGGCCGCATAATGAAAAACTGTTTTTT.

This clone was seen only once. This rearrangement joins TRBV13 to TRBJ2-7; 8 bases are shared with TRBD2. With V trimmed by 5 bases and J by 1 base, 22 bases remained unmatched. The germline gives CDR1 PRHDT, CDR2 FYEKMQ (reference sequence). This CDR3 comprises 20 residues. This CDR3 reads CASSPTGAGEPFTKSYEQYF. The CDR3 DNA sequence: TGTGCCAGCAGCCCCACCGGAGCGGGGGAGCCCTTCACGAAATCCTACGAGCAGTACTTC.

This chain connects TRBV7-9 to TRBJ2-3; D is undetermined. With 6 bases removed from V and 0 bases from J, the gap between germline ends came to 10 bases. Germline values: CDR1 SEHNR, CDR2 FQNEAQ (reference sequence). This CDR3 has 14 amino acids. Here the CDR3 DNA reads TGTGCCAGCAGTCGAACTACTAGCACAGATACGCAGTATTTT. Its translation is CASSRTTSTDTQYF.

This chain connects TRBV29-1 to TRBJ1-1; no clear D gene. Germline CDR1 and CDR2: SQVTM and ANQGSEA. The CDR3 runs to 13 residues. V was clipped by 5 bases and J by 1 base, with 11 bases between them. The CDR3 coding sequence is TGCAGCGTTTTCACTGTTCCGAACACTGAAGCTTTCTTT. This sequence encodes CSVFTVPNTEAFF. Looking up the rest from reference TRBV29-1 and TRBJ1-1 gives the full variable domain: SAVISQKPSRDICQRGTSLTIQCQVDSQVTMMFWYRQQPGQSLTLIATANQGSEATYESGFVIDKFPISRPNLTFSTLTVSNMSPEDSSIYLCSVFTVPNTEAFFGQGTRLTVV.

The rearrangement joins TRBV4-3 to TRBJ2-1; 8 positions agree with TRBD1. The J segment lost 7 bases and the V segment lost 3 bases, leaving 2 bases of the junction unmatched. The germline CDR1 and CDR2 sequences are LGHNA and YSLEER. The CDR3 is made up of 13 amino acids. The CDR3 here is CASSQRTGNEQFF. The CDR3 region has the DNA TGCGCCAGCAGCCAGCGGACAGGGAATGAGCAGTTCTTC.

This clone was observed a few times. The chain carries TRBV29-1 and TRBJ2-1; no firm D call. This CDR3 region has 10 residues. CDR1 SQVTM and CDR2 ANQGSEA come from the germline V gene. Trimming removed 8 bases at V and 9 bases at J, with 11 bases between. The CDR3 loop reads CSSSSSEQFF. The CDR3 DNA sequence: TGCAGCTCTTCTTCGAGTGAGCAGTTCTTC.

This clone was detected a few times. The chain links TRBV19 to TRBJ1-5, with TRBD1 matching 12 bases. The germline gives CDR1 LNHDA, CDR2 SQIVND (reference sequence). V shed 6 bases and J 5 bases; nucleotides not matched to a gene: 8. The CDR3 is made up of 16 amino acids. Written as DNA, the CDR3 is TGTGCCAGTAGCACCCCCGGGACAGGGGGCGATCAGCCCCAGCATTTT. As protein: CASSTPGTGGDQPQHF.

The CDR3: CATSRRQGLTDTQYF. CDR3 sequence (DNA): TGTGCCACCAGCAGGAGACAGGGGTTGACAGATACGCAGTATTTT. The rearrangement links TRBV15 to TRBJ2-3; 8 bases align to TRBD1. The trim removed 3 bases at V and 3 bases at J, leaving 5 bases unmatched. The CDR3 is 15 residues long. Looked up from germline, CDR1 is LNHNV and CDR2 is YYDKDF (reference sequence).

This rearrangement joins TRBV6-6 to TRBJ1-1; 7 bases fit TRBD1. CDR1 and CDR2 (germline): MNHNY, SVGAGI (reference sequence). J gave up 8 bases and V 6 bases, and 0 bases lay outside the gene matches. This CDR3 region has 10 residues. The CDR3 here is CASSRGEAFF. CDR3 sequence (DNA): TGTGCCAGCAGCAGGGGGGAAGCTTTCTTT.

This sequence joins TRBV30 and TRBJ2-7, with D perhaps being TRBD1 or TRBD2 (6 bases each). The CDR3 length is 13 residues. Trimming took 1 base from V and 1 from J, leaving 8 bases between them. Germline CDR1 reads GTSNPN; CDR2 reads SVGIG (reference sequence). CDR3 residues: CAWSGGASYEQYF. Here the CDR3 DNA reads TGTGCCTGGAGTGGGGGGGCTTCCTACGAGCAGTACTTC.

This chain joins TRBV29-1 and TRBJ2-5; D is unclear. This CDR3 comprises 14 residues. Germline values: CDR1 SQVTM, CDR2 ANQGSEA. Trimming shortened V by 0 bases and J by 7 bases, and 15 bases separated the two germline ends. In DNA, the CDR3 is TGCAGCGTTGAAGATGGACCCGGCTCCGGGACCCAGTACTTC. This encodes CSVEDGPGSGTQYF.

The chain combines TRBV30 with TRBJ2-3; 14 bases are a match to TRBD2. This CDR3 has 16 residues. Trimming removed 5 bases from V and 0 bases from J; junction bases left unmatched: 4. Germline lookup yields CDR1 GTSNPN and CDR2 SVGIG (reference sequence). The CDR3 coding sequence is TGTGCCTGGGGGACTAGCGGGGGACCGAGCACAGATACGCAGTATTTT. Translated, it gives CAWGTSGGPSTDTQYF.

The CDR3 nucleotides read TGTGCCAGCAGCTTCCAGGGCCCAAACACTGAAGCTTTCTTT. This encodes CASSFQGPNTEAFF. The chain recombines TRBV7-6 with TRBJ1-1; D might be TRBD1 (5 bases). Trimming removed 3 bases from V and 2 bases from J, with 10 bases in between. The germline V gene encodes CDR1 SGHVS and CDR2 FNYEAQ. The CDR3 is 14 residues long.

The chain links TRBV6-1 to TRBJ1-6; possibly TRBD1 for D (6 bases). The CDR3 sequence is 15 residues long. V was shortened by 4 bases and J by 13 bases, with 20 bases between the two germline ends. Germline lookup yields CDR1 MNHNS and CDR2 SASEGT. The CDR3 DNA reads as TGTGCCAGCAGTGCAGAGGACAGCGGCTGGGCGCCCCTCCACTTT. Translating gives CASSAEDSGWAPLHF.

A note on this clone: In the same sample, other DNA sequences code for this CDR3. This chain joins TRBV27 and TRBJ2-7; a weak D match, TRBD2 (6 bases). The length of the CDR3 is 13 residues. V gave up 8 bases and J gave up 2 bases, with 13 bases separating them. Germline V gives CDR1 MNHEY, CDR2 SMNVEV (reference sequence). The CDR3 loop reads CASGLGGTYEQYF. In DNA, the CDR3 is TGTGCCAGCGGCCTGGGGGGAACCTACGAGCAGTACTTC.

The chain links TRBV30 to TRBJ1-4, with unresolved D. V was pared by 0 bases and J by 5 bases, with 13 bases between. CDR3 length: 15 residues. Germline CDR1 and CDR2: GTSNPN and SVGIG (reference sequence). This CDR3 is CAWSVLSTENEKLFF. The CDR3 bases are TGTGCCTGGAGTGTACTTTCAACAGAAAATGAAAAACTGTTTTTT.